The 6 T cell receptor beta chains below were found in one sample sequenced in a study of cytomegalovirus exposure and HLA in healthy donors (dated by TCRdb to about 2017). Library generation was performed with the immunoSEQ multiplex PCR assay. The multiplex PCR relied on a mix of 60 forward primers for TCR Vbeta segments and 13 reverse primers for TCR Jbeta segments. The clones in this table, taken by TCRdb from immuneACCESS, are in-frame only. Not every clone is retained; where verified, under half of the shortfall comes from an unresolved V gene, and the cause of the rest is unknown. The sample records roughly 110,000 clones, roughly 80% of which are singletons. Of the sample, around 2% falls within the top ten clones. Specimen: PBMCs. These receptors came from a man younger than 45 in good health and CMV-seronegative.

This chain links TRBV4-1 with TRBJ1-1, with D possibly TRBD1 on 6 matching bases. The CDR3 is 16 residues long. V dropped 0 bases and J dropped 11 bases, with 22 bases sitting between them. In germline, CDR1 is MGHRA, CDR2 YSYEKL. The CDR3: CASSQDRGDPGHGAFF. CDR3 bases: TGCGCCAGCAGCCAAGACAGAGGTGACCCGGGACACGGGGCTTTCTTT.

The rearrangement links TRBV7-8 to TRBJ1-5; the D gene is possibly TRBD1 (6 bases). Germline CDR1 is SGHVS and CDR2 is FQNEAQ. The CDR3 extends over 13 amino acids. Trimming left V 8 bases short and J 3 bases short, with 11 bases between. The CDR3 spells CASGTGFNQPQHF. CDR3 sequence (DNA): TGTGCCAGCGGAACAGGGTTCAATCAGCCCCAGCATTTT.

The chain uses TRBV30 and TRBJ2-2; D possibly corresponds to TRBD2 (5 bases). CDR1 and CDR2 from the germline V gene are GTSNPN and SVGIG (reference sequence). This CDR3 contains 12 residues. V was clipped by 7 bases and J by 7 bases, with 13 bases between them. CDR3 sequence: CASHGVVGELFF. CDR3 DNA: TGTGCCTCGCACGGGGTTGTCGGGGAGCTGTTTTTT.

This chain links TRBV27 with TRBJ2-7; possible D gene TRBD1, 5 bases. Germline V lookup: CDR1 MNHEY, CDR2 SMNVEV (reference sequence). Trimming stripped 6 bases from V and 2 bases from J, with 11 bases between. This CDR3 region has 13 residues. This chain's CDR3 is CASSFQDTYEQYF. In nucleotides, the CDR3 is TGTGCCAGCAGCTTTCAGGACACCTACGAGCAGTACTTC.

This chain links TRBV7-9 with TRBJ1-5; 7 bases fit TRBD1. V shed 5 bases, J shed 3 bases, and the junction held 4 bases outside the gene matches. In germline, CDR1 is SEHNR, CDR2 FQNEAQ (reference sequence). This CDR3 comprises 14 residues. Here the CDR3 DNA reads TGTGCCAGCAGCCAACAGGGGTTCAATCAGCCCCAGCATTTT. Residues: CASSQQGFNQPQHF.

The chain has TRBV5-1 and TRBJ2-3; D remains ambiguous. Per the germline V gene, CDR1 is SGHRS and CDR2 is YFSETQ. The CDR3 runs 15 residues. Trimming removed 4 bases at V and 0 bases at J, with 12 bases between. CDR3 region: CASSNGASSTDTQYF. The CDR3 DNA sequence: TGCGCCAGCAGCAATGGAGCTTCTAGCACAGATACGCAGTATTTT.